This note documents a single T cell receptor beta chain sequence. The CDR3 has 20 amino acids. V lost 3 bases to trimming and J lost 0 bases; unmatched junction nucleotides: 13. Germline assignment: CDR1 SGHRS and CDR2 YFSETQ. The sample belongs to a study of blood T cell repertoires in COVID-19. Data came from immunoSEQ multiplex PCR; TCRdb stores just in-frame clones and leaves some out. The sample records some 360,000 clones, about 90% being singletons. The sequencing sample was made of peripheral blood. The receptor was isolated from a woman aged 55-70 years with COVID-19, enrolled during active disease. The chain couples TRBV5-1 to TRBJ2-4; TRBD1 matches at 12 bases. CDR3 bases: TGCGCCAGCAGCTGGGTACCGGGACAGGGGGCCTTGTTAGCCAAAAACATTCAGTACTTC. Residues: CASSWVPGQGALLAKNIQYF.